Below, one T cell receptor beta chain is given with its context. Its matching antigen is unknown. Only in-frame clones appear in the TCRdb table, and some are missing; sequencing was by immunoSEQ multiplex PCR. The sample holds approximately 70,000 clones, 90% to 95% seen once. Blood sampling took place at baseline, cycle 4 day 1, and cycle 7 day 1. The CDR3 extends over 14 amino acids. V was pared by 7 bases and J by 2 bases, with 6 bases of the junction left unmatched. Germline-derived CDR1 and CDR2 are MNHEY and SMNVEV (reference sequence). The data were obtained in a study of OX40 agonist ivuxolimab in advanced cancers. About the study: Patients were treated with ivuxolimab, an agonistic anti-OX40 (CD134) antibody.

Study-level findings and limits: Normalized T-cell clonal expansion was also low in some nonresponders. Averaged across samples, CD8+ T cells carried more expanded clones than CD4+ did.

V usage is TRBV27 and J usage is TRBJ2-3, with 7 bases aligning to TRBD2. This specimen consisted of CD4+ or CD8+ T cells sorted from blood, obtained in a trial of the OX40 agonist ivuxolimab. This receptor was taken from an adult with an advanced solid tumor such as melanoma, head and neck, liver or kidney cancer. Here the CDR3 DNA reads TGTGCCAGCAACAGCGGGGTCCCCACAGATACGCAGTATTTT. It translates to CASNSGVPTDTQYF.